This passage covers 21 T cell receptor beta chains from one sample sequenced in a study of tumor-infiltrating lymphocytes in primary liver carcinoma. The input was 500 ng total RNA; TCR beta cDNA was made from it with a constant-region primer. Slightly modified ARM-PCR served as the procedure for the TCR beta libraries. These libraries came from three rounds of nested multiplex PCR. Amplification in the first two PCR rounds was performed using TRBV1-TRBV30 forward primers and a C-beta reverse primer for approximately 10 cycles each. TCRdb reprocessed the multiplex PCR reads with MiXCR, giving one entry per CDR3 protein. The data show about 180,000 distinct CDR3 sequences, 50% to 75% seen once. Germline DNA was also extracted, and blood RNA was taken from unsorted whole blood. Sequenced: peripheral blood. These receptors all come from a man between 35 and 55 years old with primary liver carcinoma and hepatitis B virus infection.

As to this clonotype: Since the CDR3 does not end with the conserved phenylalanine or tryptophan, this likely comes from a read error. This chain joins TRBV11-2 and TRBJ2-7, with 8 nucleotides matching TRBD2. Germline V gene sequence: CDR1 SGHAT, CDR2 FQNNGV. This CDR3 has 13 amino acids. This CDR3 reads CVSSPAGDGEQYY. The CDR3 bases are TGTGTCAGCAGCCCAGCGGGGGACGGCGAGCAGTACTAC.

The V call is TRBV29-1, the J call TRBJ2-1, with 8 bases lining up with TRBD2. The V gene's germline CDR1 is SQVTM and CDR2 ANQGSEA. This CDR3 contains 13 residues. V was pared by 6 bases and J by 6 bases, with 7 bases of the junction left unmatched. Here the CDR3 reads CSVPTSAINEQFF. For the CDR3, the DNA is TGCAGCGTACCGACTAGCGCGATCAATGAGCAGTTCTTC.

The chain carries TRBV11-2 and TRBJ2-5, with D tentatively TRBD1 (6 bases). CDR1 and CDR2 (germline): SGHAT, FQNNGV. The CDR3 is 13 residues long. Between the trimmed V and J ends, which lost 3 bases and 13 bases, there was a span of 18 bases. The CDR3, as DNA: TGTGCCAGCAGCTTGGGGGCTACGGAGAACCTGTACTTC. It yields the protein CASSLGATENLYF.

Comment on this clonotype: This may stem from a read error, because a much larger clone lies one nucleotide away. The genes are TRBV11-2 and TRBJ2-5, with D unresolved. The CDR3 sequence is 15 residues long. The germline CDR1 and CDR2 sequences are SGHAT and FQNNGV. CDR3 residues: CASRPIRGAQEIQYF. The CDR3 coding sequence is TGTGCCAGCAGACCAATTCGCGGAGCCCAAGAGATCCAGTACTTC.

CDR3 loop: CATFWASGRANEQYF. The DNA of the CDR3 is TGTGCCACCTTCTGGGCTAGCGGGAGGGCCAACGAGCAGTACTTC. V and J are TRBV10-3 and TRBJ2-7; 12 bases agree with TRBD2. Germline CDR1 and CDR2: ENHRY and SYGVKD. The CDR3 has 15 residues. V lost 10 bases, J lost 5 bases, and 12 bases stayed unmatched.

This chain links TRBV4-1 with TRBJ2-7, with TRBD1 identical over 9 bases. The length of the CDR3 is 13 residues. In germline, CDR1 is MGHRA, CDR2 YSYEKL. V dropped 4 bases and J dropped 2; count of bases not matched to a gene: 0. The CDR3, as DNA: TGCGCCAGCAGCCGGACAGGGGCCTACGAGCAGTACTTC. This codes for CASSRTGAYEQYF.

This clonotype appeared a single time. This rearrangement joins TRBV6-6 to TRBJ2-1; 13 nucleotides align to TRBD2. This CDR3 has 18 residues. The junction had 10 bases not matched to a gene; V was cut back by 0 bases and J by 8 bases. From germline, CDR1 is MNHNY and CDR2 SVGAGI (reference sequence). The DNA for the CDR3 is TGTGCCAGCAGTTACTCCCAAGTAGGGACTAGCGGGAAGGATGAGCAGTTCTTC. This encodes CASSYSQVGTSGKDEQFF.

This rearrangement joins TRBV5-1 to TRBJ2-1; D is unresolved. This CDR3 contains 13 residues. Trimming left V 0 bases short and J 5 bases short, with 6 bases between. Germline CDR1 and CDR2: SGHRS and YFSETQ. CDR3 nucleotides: TGCGCCAGCAGCTTGGCCACGCACAATGAGCAGTTCTTC. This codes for CASSLATHNEQFF.

The CDR3 sequence: CASSFSGSPTDTQYF. The DNA for the CDR3 is TGTGCCAGCAGCTTCAGTGGGAGCCCAACAGATACGCAGTATTTT. The rearrangement links TRBV7-3 to TRBJ2-3; tentatively, D is TRBD2 (5 bases). This CDR3 is 15 amino acids long. Germline lookup yields CDR1 SGHTA and CDR2 FQGTGA. V lost 3 bases, J lost 3 bases, and 13 bases lay in between.

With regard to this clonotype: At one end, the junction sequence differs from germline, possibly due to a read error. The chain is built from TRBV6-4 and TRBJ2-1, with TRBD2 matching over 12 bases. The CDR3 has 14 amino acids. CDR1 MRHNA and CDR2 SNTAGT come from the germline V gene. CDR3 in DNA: TGTGCCAGCAGTGAGGGACTAGCGGGCAATGAGCAGCTCTTC. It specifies CASSEGLAGNEQLF.

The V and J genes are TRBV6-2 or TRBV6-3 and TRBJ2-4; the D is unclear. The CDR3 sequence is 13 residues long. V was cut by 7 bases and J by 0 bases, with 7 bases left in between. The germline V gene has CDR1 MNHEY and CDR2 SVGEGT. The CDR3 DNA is TGTGCCAGCAAGCCTTCAGCCAAAAACATTCAGTACTTC. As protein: CASKPSAKNIQYF.

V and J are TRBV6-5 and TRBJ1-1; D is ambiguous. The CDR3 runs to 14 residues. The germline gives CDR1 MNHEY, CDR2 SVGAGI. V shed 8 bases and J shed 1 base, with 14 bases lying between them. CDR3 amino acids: CASGFDDSNTEAFF. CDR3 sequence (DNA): TGTGCCAGCGGTTTCGACGATTCGAACACTGAAGCTTTCTTT.

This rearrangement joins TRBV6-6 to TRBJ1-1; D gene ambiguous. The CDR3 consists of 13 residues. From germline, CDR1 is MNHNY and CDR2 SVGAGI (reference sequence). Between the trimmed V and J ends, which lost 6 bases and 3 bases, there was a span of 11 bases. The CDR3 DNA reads TGTGCCAGCAGCTTAGACCGGTACACTGAAGCTTTCTTT. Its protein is CASSLDRYTEAFF.

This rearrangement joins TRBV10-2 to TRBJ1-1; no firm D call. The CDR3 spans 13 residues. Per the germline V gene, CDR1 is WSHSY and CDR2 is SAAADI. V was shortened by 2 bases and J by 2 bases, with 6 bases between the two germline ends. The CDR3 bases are TGCGCCAGCAGTGAGCAGCGAAACACTGAAGCTTTCTTT. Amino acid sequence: CASSEQRNTEAFF.

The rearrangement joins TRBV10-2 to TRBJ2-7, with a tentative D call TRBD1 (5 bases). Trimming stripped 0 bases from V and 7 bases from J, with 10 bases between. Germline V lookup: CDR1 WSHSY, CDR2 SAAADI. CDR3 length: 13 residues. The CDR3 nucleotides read TGCGCCAGCAGTGAGTCGAGTGGGGCGGAGCAGTACTTC. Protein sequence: CASSESSGAEQYF.

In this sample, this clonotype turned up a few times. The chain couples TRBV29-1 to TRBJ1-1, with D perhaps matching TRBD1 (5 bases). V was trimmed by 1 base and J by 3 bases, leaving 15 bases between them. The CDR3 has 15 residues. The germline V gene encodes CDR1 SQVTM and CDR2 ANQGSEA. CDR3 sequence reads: CSVEGWLGGYTEAFF. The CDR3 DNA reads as TGCAGCGTTGAAGGCTGGCTGGGGGGGTACACTGAAGCTTTCTTT.

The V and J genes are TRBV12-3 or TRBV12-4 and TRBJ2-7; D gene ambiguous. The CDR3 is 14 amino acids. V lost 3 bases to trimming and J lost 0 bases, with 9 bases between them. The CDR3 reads CASSFLRASYEQYF. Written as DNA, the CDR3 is TGTGCCAGCAGTTTTCTACGAGCCTCCTACGAGCAGTACTTC.

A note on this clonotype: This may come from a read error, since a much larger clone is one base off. DNA for the CDR3: TGTGCCGGCAGCTTAATAAATGAGCAGTTCTTC. This codes for CAGSLINEQFF. This chain links TRBV13 with TRBJ2-1; D is unresolved. The germline gives CDR1 PRHDT, CDR2 FYEKMQ (reference sequence). This CDR3 region has 11 residues.

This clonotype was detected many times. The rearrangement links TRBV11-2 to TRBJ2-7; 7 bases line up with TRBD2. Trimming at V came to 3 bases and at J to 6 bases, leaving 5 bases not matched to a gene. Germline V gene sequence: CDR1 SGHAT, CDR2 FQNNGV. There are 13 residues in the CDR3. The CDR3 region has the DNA TGTGCCAGCAGCTTGGGGAGGGAAGGCGAGCAGTACTTC. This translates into CASSLGREGEQYF.

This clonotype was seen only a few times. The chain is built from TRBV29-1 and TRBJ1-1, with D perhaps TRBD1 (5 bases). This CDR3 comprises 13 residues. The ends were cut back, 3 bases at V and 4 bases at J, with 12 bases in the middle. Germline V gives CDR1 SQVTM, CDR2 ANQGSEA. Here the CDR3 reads CSVDGQEATEAFF. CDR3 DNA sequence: TGCAGCGTTGATGGACAAGAGGCCACTGAAGCTTTCTTT.

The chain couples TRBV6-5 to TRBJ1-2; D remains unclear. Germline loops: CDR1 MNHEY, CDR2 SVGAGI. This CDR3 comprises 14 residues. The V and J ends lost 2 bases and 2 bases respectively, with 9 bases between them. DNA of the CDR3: TGTGCCAGCAGTTACCCGAGGGAGAACTATGGCTACACCTTC. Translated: CASSYPRENYGYTF.